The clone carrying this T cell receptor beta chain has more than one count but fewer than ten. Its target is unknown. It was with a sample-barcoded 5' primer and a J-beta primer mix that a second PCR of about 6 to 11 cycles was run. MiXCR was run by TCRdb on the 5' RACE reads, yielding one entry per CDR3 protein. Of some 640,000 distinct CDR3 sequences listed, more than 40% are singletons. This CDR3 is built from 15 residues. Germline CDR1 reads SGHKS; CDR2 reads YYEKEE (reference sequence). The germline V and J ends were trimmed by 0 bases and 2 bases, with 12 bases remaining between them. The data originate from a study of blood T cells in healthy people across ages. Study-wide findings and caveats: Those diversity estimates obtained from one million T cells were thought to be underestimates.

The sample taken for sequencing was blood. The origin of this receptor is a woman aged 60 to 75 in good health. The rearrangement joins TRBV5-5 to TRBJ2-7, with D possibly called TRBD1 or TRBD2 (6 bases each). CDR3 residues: CASSLDGGSTYEQYF. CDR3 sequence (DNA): TGTGCCAGCAGCTTGGACGGGGGCTCTACCTACGAGCAGTACTTC.